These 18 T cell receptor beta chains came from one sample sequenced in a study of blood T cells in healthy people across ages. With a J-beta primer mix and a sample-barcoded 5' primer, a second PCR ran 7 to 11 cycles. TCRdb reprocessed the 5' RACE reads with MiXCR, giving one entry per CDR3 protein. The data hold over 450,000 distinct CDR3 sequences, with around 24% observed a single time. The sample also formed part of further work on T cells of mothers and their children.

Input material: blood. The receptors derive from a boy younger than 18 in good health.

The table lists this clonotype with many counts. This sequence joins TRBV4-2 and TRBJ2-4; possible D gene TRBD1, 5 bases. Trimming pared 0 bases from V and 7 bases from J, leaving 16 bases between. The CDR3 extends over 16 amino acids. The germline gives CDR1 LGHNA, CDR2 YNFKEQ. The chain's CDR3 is CASSQDMEGAANIQYF. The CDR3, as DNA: TGTGCCAGCAGCCAAGATATGGAAGGGGCCGCGAACATTCAGTACTTC.

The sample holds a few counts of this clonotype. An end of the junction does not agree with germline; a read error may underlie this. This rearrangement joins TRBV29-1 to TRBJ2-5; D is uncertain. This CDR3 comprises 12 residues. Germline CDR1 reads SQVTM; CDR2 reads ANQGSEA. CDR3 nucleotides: TGCGGCGTTGCGCAATTTCAAGAGACCCAGTACTTC. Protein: CGVAQFQETQYF.

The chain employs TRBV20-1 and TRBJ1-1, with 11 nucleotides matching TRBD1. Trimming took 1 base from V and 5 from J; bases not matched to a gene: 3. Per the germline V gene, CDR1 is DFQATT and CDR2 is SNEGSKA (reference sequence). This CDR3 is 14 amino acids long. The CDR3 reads CSARVGTGGTEAFF. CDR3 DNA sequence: TGCAGTGCTAGAGTCGGGACAGGGGGTACTGAAGCTTTCTTT.

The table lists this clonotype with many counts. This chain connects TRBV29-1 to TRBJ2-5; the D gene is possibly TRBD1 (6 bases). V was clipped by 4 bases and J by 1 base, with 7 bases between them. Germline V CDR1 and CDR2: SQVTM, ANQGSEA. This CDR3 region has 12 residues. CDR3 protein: CSVVGGQETQYF. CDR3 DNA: TGCAGCGTTGTAGGGGGCCAAGAGACCCAGTACTTC.

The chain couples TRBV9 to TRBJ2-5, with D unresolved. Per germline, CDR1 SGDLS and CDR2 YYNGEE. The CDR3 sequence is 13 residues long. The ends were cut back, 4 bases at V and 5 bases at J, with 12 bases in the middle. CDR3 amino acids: CASSPISRETQYF. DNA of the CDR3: TGTGCCAGCAGCCCGATAAGCCGCGAGACCCAGTACTTC.

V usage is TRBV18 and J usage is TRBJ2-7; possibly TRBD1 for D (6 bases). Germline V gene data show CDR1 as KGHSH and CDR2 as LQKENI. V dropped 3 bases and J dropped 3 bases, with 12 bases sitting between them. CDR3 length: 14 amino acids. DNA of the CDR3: TGTGCCAGCTCACCCCAGTCAGGGGTCTACGAGCAGTACTTC. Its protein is CASSPQSGVYEQYF.

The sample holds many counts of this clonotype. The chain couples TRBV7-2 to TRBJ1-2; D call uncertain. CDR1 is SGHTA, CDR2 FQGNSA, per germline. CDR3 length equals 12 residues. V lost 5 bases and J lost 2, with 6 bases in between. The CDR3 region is CASSPINYGYTF. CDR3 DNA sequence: TGTGCCAGCAGCCCCATAAACTATGGCTACACCTTC. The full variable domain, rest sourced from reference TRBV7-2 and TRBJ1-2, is GAGVSQSPSNKVTEKGKDVELRCDPISGHTALYWYRQSLGQGLEFLIYFQGNSAPDKSGLPSDRFSAERTGGSVSTLTIQRTQQEDSAVYLCASSPINYGYTFGSGTRLTVV.

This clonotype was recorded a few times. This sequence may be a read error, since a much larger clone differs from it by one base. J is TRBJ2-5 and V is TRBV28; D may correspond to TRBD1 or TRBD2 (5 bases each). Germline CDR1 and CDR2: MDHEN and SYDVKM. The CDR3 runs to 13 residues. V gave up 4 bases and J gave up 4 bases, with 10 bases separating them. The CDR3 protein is CASSSGPRETQYF. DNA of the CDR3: TGTGCCAGCAGTTCGGGACCGCGAGAGACCCAGTACTTC.

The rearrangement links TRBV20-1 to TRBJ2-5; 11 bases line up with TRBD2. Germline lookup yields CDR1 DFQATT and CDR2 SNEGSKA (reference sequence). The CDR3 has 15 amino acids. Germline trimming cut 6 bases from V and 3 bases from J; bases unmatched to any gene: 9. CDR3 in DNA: TGCAGTGCCGATAGACTAGCGGGATCGGAAGAGACCCAGTACTTC. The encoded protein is CSADRLAGSEETQYF.

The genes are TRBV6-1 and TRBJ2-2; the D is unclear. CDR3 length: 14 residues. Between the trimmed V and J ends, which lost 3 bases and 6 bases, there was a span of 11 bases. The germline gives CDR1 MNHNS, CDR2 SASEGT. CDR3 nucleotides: TGTGCCAGCAGTGATCGACCTCTAGCCGGGGAGCTGTTTTTT. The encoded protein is CASSDRPLAGELFF.

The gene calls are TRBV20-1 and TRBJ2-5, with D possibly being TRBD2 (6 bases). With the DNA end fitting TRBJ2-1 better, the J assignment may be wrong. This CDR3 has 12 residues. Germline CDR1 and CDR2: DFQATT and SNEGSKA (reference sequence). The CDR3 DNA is TGCAGTGCTGCTCGCGGGGACAATGAGCAGTTCTTC. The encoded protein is CSAARGDNEQFF.

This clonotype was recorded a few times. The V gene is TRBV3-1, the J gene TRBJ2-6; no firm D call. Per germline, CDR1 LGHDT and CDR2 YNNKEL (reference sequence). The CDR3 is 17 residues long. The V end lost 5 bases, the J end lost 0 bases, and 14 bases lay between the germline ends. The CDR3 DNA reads TGTGCCAGCAGCTACCGGACGCGGAACTCTGGGGCCAACGTCCTGACTTTC. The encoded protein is CASSYRTRNSGANVLTF.

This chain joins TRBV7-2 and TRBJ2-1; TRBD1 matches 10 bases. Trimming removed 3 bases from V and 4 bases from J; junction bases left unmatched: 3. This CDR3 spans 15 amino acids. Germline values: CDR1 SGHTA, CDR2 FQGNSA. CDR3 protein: CASSFMGQGYNEQFF. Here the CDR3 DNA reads TGTGCCAGCAGCTTCATGGGACAGGGGTACAATGAGCAGTTCTTC.

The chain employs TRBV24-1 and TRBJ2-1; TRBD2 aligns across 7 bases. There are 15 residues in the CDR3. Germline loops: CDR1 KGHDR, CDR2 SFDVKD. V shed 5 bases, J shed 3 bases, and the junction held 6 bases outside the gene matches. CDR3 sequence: CATSASTSDYNEQFF. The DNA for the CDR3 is TGTGCCACCAGTGCGTCCACTAGCGACTACAATGAGCAGTTCTTC.

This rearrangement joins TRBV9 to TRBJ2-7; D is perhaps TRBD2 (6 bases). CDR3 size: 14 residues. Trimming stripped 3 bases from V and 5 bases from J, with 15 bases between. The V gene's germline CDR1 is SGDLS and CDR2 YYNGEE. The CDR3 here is CASSEGGSLNEQYF. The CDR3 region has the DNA TGTGCCAGCAGCGAGGGAGGTAGCCTCAACGAGCAGTACTTC.

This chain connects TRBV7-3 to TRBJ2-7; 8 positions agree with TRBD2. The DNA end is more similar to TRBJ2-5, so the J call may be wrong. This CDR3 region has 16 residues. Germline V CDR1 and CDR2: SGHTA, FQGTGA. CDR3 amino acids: CASSTGTSGLGETQYF. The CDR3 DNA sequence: TGTGCCAGCAGCACAGGGACTAGTGGTTTAGGGGAGACCCAGTACTTC.

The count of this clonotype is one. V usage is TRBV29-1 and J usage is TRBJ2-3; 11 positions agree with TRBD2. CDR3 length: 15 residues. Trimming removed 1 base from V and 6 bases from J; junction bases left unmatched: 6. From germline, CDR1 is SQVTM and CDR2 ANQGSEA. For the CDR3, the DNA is TGCAGCGTTGAAGGGCCCCTAGCGGGAGGTGATACGCAGTATTTT. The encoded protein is CSVEGPLAGGDTQYF.

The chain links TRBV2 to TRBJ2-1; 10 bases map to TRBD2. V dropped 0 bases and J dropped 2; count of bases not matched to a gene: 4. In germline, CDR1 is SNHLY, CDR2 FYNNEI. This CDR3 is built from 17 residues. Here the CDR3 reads CASSEALTSGAYNEQFF. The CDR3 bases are TGTGCCAGCAGTGAAGCGCTTACTAGCGGGGCCTACAATGAGCAGTTCTTC.